Here is one T cell receptor beta chain with its context. The data originate from a study of blood T cell repertoires in COVID-19. The wider study: PBMCs, B-cell-depleted T cells, or T cells provided the cDNA or gDNA that made up the material.

Germline V CDR1 and CDR2: MDHEN, SYDVKM. Trimming took 6 bases from V and 1 from J; bases not matched to a gene: 8. This CDR3 has 16 amino acids. Authors' data handling: How many nucleated cells were present was estimated from reference gene primer amplification. Sequenced by immunoSEQ multiplex PCR; TCRdb stores in-frame clones only, minus some. That table is the source of V, J and clone size, and D and trimming were worked out from the DNA. The data contain 390,000 or so clones, approximately 89% of them singletons. The origin of this receptor is a woman aged 30 to 39 with COVID-19, enrolled during active disease. V and J are TRBV28 and TRBJ2-3, with 9 bases fitting TRBD2. The source material was peripheral blood. CDR3 DNA: TGTGCCAGCAGAAATTTCAGGACTAGCGGCACAGATACGCAGTATTTT. Its protein product is CASRNFRTSGTDTQYF.